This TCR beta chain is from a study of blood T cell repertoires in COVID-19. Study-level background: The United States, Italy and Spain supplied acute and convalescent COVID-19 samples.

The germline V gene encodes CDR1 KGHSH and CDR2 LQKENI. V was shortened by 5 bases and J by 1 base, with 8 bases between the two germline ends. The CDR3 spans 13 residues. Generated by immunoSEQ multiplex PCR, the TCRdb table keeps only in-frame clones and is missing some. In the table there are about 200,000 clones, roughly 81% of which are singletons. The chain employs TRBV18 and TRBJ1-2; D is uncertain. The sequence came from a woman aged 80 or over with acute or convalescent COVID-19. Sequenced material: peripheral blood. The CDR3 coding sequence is TGTGCCAGCTCATCGTCCGTTAACTATGGCTACACCTTC. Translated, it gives CASSSSVNYGYTF.